The clone carrying this TCR beta chain appeared a few times. Its antigen is as yet unknown. Germline V CDR1 and CDR2: MNHEY, SVGAGI. This CDR3 is 14 amino acids long. V lost 6 bases to trimming and J lost 4 bases, with 15 bases between them. This sample was included in a study of T cell repertoires in cytomegalovirus infection. Background on the study: From public TCR beta signatures came an indication of both CMV infection and matching HLA type. Whole-study findings and limits: In two of eight donors, the top clonotype was HLA-C-restricted CMV-specific. Using cumulative public TCR beta family frequency, the authors identified those who carried CMV together with the relevant HLA.

TCRdb reprocessed the reads with MiXCR, giving one entry per CDR3 protein. Of around 530,000 distinct CDR3 sequences listed, 26% were seen once; the top ten hold less than 15%. The V and J genes are TRBV6-5 and TRBJ2-5; either TRBD1 or TRBD2 may fit D (6 bases each). The sample taken for sequencing was PBMCs. The TCR was taken from a human donor in good health (CMV status not recorded). Some clones in this sample may be carry-over from other donors' samples. CDR3 nucleotides: TGTGCCAGCAGACCTAGGGGGGCCCCAGAGACCCAGTACTTC. This sequence encodes CASRPRGAPETQYF.